This T cell receptor beta chain was obtained from a study of shared clonotypes between healthy human individuals (dated by TCRdb to 2019 to 2021). In terms of the full investigation: Three men and two women, aged 18 to 49 years, made up the cohort. For each donor, three plates each were used for CD4 naive and CD4 memory, two plates were used for CD8 naive, and one plate was used for CD8 memory. To estimate repertoire size and how much clonotype sharing occurs between individuals, the study deeply sequenced the blood TCR repertoires of roughly 5 healthy adults. Different laboratories and diverse techniques were used to prepare libraries and sequence TCR repertoires, to increase sequencing depth and limit assay-specific biases. Leukapheresis yielded between about 0.85 and 9.5 billion PBMCs per donor. Findings and caveats that apply to the study as a whole: Rarefaction of sorted-subset datasets indicated incomplete sequencing despite the large sequencing depth. Larger estimated clonotype richness was generally found for naive subsets than for memory subsets. Because the study included a small number of donors, the genetic and exposure-history diversity represented was limited. Sampling was limited to blood, and TCR repertoires in tissue likely differ from TCR repertoires in blood. Pairwise subsampling indicated that sequencing depth was expected to affect the degree of clonotype sharing among donors. Clonotypes shared by all four sorted-subset donors showed higher generation probabilities than non-shared clonotypes. Sharing across several donors was observed for around 5% of naive CD4, about 4% of naive CD8, 2% to 2.5% of memory CD4, and around 0.4% of memory CD8 clonotypes.

Including cysteine and phenylalanine, the CDR3 has 15 amino acids. Only the CDR3 DNA stays, 45 bases, in frame from base 1. CDR1 and CDR2 (SGHTA, FQGNSA) derive from the germline V gene. Trimming costs V 1 base and J 5 bases, and their ends lie 12 bases apart. Healthy HIV-negative adults with no recently reported acute infections or vaccinations were included as donors. All donors were Caucasian adults living in Nashville, Tennessee, USA. CD4+ T cells were enriched by magnetic negative selection; naive cells were then positively selected on CD45RA, and the negative fraction formed the memory subset. After blood collection by leukapheresis, PBMCs were isolated using Ficoll-Histopaque density gradient centrifugation and then cryopreserved in the vapor phase of liquid nitrogen. Analytical flow cytometry was used to check the purity and quantity of every magnetically sorted T cell population. Genomic DNA was isolated from every sorted fraction and measured by UV absorbance on a Nanodrop 2000c.

With regard to this clone: Its antigen target is currently unknown. Base qualities are not at hand, and no much larger clone is one base apart.

TCR CDR3 regions were amplified from genomic DNA by multiplex PCR using the deep immunoSEQ assay. For each cell subset, the extracted genomic DNA was distributed evenly across all wells of several immunoSEQ 96-well plates, and each plate served as one replicate. Each replicate PCR for sorted subsets received roughly 0.2 ug genomic DNA, equal to tens of thousands of T cell genomes. The purified libraries were quantified using a Qubit 3.0 fluorometer, sized with a Bioanalyzer 2100, and then quantified again using the KAPA Library Quantification kit. A separate single-read 150-cycle Illumina NextSeq 550 flow cell was used to sequence each immunoSEQ 96-well plate. The study's processing was this. Because only junctional sequences without quality scores were contained in the immunoSEQ output, filtering matching that applied to full-length reads could not be performed. To assign V/J genes and CDR3, sequences were annotated using PyIR, a Python wrapper for IgBLAST v1.9, with IMGT germline references. Any read was removed if the V/J assignment was weak (E-value above 1e-6), the CDR3 was missing, or the read contained stop codons, out-of-frame junctions, or ambiguous translated residues. A V3J clonotype was defined by an identical inferred V gene, J gene, and CDR3 amino acid sequence. The percentage overlap between two repertoires was calculated by dividing the number of shared unique clonotypes by the size of the smaller repertoire. Richness of each repertoire was evaluated using RTK rarefaction, the Chao1 estimator, and Recon v2.1 estimates of unobserved clonotypes. Generation probabilities were computed with OLGA for all TCRbeta clonotypes obtained by the gDNA method from a handful of donors. As stored in TCRdb, this immuneACCESS dataset retains in-frame rearrangements with V and J assigned. A fraction of the clones does not appear; measured against another copy, unresolved V genes explain less than half of the discrepancy, and the remainder lacks a known reason. V, J and clone size were drawn from that table, and D and trimming were deduced from the DNA. This sample comprises fewer than 1.8 million clones, around 98.5% of them detected only once. Of the sample, around 0.33% falls within the top ten clones.

Sequences were obtained from naive CD4+ T cells sorted from blood. Interpreted using the paper, the cell subset or site label stands for: CD45RA+ positively selected. The TCR originated in a man aged 25-40 years in good health. The chain joins TRBV7-2 to TRBJ2-1, with an unclear D gene assignment. The DNA sequence is as follows: TGTGCCAGCAGCTTAGGGCGGAATGGGCACAATGAGCAGTTCTTC. Its translation reads: CASSLGRNGHNEQFF. Extended through the reference TRBV7-2 and TRBJ2-1 proteins, this CDR3 yields the full variable domain: GAGVSQSPSNKVTEKGKDVELRCDPISGHTALYWYRQSLGQGLEFLIYFQGNSAPDKSGLPSDRFSAERTGGSVSTLTIQRTQQEDSAVYLCASSLGRNGHNEQFFGPGTRLTVL.